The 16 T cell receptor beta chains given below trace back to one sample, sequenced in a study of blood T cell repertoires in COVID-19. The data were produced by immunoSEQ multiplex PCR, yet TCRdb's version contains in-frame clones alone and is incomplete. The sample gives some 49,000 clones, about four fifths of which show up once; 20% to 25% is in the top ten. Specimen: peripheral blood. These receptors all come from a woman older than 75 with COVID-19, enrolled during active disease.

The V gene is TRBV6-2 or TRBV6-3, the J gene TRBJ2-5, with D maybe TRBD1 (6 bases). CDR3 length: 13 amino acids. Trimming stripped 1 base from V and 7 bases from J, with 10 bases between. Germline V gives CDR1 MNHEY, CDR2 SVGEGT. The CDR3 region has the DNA TGTGCCAGCAGTTACTTAGAAGGGGGGACCCAGTACTTC. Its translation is CASSYLEGGTQYF.

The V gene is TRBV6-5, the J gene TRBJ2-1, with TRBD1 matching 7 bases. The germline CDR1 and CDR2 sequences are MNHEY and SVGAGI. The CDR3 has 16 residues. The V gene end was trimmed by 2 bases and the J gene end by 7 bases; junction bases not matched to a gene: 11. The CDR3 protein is CASSYGAGTAWNEQFF. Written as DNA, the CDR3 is TGTGCCAGCAGTTACGGCGCCGGGACAGCCTGGAATGAGCAGTTCTTC.

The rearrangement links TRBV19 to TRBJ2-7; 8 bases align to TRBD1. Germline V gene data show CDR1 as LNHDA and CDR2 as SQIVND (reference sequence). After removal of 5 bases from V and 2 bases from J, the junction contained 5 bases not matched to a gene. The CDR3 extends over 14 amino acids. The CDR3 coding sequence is TGTGCCAGTAGTCCAAGGGACAGGACCTACGAGCAGTACTTC. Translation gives CASSPRDRTYEQYF.

In DNA, the CDR3 is TGTGCCAGCTCACCAATCGGCACAGATACGCAGTATTTT. Protein product: CASSPIGTDTQYF. The V and J genes are TRBV18 and TRBJ2-3; no clear D gene. The CDR3 consists of 13 residues. V was pared by 2 bases and J by 1 base, with 4 bases between. CDR1 KGHSH and CDR2 LQKENI come from the germline V gene.

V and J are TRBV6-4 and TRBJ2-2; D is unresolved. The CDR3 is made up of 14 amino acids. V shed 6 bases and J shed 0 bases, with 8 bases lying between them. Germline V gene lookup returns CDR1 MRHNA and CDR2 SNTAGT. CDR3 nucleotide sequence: TGTGCCAGCAGCCCCGGAGCGAACACCGGGGAGCTGTTTTTT. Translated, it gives CASSPGANTGELFF.

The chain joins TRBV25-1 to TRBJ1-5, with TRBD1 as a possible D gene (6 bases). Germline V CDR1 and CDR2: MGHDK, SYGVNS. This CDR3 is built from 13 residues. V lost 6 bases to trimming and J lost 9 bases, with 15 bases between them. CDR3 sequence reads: CASSAGVSSPQHF. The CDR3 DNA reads TGTGCCAGCAGCGCAGGGGTTTCGTCGCCCCAGCATTTT.

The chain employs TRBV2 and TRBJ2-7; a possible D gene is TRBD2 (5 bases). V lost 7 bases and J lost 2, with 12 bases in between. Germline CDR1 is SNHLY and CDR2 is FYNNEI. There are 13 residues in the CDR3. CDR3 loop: CASMDWKTYEQYF. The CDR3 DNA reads TGTGCCAGCATGGACTGGAAAACCTACGAGCAGTACTTC.

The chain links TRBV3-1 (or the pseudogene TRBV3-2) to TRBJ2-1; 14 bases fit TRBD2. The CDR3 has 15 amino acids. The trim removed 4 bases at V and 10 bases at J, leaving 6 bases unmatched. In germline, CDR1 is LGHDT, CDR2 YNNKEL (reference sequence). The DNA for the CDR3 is TGTGCCAGCAGCCCTCCGGGACTAGCGGGAGTGGAGCAGTTCTTC. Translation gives CASSPPGLAGVEQFF.

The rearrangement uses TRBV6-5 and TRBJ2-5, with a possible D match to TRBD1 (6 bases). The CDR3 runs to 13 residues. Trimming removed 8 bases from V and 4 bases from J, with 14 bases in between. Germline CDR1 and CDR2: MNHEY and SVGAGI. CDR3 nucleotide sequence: TGTGCCAGCGCTAGGGACACCGGAGAGACCCAGTACTTC. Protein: CASARDTGETQYF.

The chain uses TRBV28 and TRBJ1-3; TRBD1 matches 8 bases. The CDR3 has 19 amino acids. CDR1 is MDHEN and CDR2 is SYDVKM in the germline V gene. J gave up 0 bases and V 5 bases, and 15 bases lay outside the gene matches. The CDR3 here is CASSVAYFGQGNSGNTIYF. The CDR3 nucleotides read TGTGCCAGCAGTGTCGCTTACTTCGGACAGGGAAACTCTGGAAACACCATATATTTT.

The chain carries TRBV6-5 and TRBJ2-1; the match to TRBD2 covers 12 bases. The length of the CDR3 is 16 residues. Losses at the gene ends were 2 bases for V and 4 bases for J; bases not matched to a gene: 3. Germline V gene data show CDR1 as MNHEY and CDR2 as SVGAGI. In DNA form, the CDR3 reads TGTGCCAGCAGTTACCTAGCGGGAGGGAGATACAATGAGCAGTTCTTC. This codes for CASSYLAGGRYNEQFF.

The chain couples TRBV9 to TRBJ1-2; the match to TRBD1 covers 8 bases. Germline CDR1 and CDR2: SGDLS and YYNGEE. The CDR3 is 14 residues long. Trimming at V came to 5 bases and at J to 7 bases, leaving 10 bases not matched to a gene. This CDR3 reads CASRTTGANVGYTF. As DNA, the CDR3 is TGTGCCAGCAGAACGACAGGGGCCAACGTTGGCTACACCTTC.

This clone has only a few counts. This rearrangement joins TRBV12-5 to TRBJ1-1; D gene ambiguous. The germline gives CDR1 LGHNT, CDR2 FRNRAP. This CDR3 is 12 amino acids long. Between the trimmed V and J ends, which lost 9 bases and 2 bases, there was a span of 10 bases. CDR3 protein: CASGFDNTEAFF. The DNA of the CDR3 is TGTGCTAGCGGGTTTGACAACACTGAAGCTTTCTTT.

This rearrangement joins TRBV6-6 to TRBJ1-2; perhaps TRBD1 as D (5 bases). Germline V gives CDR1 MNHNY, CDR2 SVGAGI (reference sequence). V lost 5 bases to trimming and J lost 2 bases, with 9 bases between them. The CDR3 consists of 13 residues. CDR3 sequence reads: CASSDTGNYGYTF. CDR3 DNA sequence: TGTGCCAGCAGTGATACAGGCAACTATGGCTACACCTTC.

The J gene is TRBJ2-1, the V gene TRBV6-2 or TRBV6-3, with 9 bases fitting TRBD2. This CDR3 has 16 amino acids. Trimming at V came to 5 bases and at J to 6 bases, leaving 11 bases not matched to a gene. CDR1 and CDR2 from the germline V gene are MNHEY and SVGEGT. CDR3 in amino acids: CASSRNLAGAFNEQFF. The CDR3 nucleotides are TGTGCCAGCAGTCGAAACTTAGCGGGAGCGTTCAATGAGCAGTTCTTC.

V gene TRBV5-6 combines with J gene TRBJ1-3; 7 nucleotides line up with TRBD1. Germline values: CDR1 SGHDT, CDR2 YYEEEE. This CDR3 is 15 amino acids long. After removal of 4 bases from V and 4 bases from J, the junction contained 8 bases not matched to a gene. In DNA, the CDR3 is TGTGCCAGCAGCCCCTGGGGCAGGGGGGGAAACACCATATATTTT. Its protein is CASSPWGRGGNTIYF.